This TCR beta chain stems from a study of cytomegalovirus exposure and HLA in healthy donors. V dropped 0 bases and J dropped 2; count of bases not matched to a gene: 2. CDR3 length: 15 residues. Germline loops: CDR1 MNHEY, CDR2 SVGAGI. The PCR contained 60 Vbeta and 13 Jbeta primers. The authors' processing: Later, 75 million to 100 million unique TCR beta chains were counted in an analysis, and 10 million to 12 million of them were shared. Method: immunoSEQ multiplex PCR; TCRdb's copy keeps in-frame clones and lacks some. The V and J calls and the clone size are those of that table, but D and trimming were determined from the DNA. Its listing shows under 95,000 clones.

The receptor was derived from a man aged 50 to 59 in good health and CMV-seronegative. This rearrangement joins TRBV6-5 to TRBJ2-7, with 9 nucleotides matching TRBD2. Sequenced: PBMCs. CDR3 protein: CASSYSTSGAYEQYF. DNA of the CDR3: TGTGCCAGCAGTTACTCGACTAGCGGAGCCTACGAGCAGTACTTC.